This T cell receptor (beta chain) was profiled in a study of T cell clones after liver transplantation (dated by TCRdb to about 2019). The study in broad terms: The samples were obtained from ITN030ST, a randomized trial that attempted immunosuppression withdrawal within 2 years after liver transplantation. After a pre-transplant mixed lymphocyte reaction, TCRbeta sequencing was used to pinpoint donor-reactive T cell clones, which were subsequently tracked in post-transplant blood. Third party-reactive TCRbeta sequences from pre-transplant MLRs were also identified as an antigen-independent comparator for donor-reactive sequences. Of the eight recipients, three were HCV-positive, while the remaining recipients had been transplanted for non-autoimmune, non-viral indications. No induction therapy was given to the subjects, and standard immunosuppression was administered until randomization at 12-24 months post-transplant. Tolerance was defined as complete immunosuppression withdrawal for at least one year with no rise in liver enzymes beyond twice the upper limit of normal. Blood samples were collected pre-transplant, pre-randomization before withdrawal, and post-randomization after either full withdrawal or failed withdrawal. The studied cohort comprised 8 liver transplant recipients, 3 classified as tolerant and 5 as non-tolerant. Overall study results and their limits: When repertoire turnover was accounted for, significantly reduced detection of donor-reactive sequences was found in 7 of 8 subjects for CD4 and in 8 of 8 subjects for CD8. In 5 of 8 subjects, circulating donor-reactive CD4 TCRbeta sequences decreased significantly after transplant, regardless of tolerance or HCV status. Without allograft tissue specimens, donor-reactive T cells may have migrated into the graft rather than being deleted. The decline in donor-reactive sequences exceeded the decline in third party-reactive sequences, suggesting partial antigen-specific deletion that was unrelated to withdrawal success. Conclusions were preliminary, limited by small, heterogeneous patient numbers and non-standardized post-transplant time points. In two subjects, low numbers of available donor cells limited the measurable donor-reactive repertoire.

Comments on this clone: Its antigen has not been determined. Per-nucleotide qualities are absent, and no much larger clonotype sits a single base away.

Thawed unstimulated PBMCs were stained for CD3, CD4 and CD8 and FACS-sorted into CD3+CD4+ and CD3+CD8+ populations. Randomization to immunosuppression withdrawal applied to every one of the 8 studied subjects. The Qiagen DNeasy Blood and Tissue Kit was used for isolation of genomic DNA. High-throughput TCRbeta CDR3 sequencing of frozen genomic DNA was performed by immunoSEQ, including PCR amplification, mapping, bias correction and internal controls. Under the source paper's analysis protocol: Productive rearrangements were retained, and unique TCRbeta sequences were defined by the CDR3 nucleotide sequence together with the V and J gene. A sequence counted as donor-reactive only if the sequence showed at least 5-fold expansion in CFSE-low cells compared with unstimulated pre-transplant cells and had a frequency of at least 0.01%. Minimum frequency thresholds were set for each subject on the basis of the unstimulated sample with the lowest template count, so that a detection power of at least 90% was ensured. Jensen-Shannon divergence between the top 1000 TCRbeta sequences post- versus pre-transplant served as the measure of repertoire turnover. Two-sided Fisher's exact tests were used to test for changes in the detection of donor-reactive sequences. Here the immuneACCESS table is served through TCRdb, limited to in-frame sequences with V and J called. Missing clones are a known gap in these copies; in checked studies unresolved V genes cover under half, and the rest lacks a known reason. D and trimming were read from the DNA, whereas the V and J calls and clone size are those reported in that table. Present in this sample are about 80,000 clones, roughly 82% of which were seen just once. The biggest ten clones account for 0.47% of the sample.

CDR1 and CDR2 are read off the germline V gene as SGHRS and YFSETQ. V and J are trimmed by 4 bases and 5 bases, and the gene matches miss 2 bases of the junction. From the cysteine up to the phenylalanine, the CDR3 has a length of 14 residues. Left in the record is the CDR3 DNA by itself, 42 bases read in frame from the first base. This TCR was recovered from a human patient who received a liver transplant. Following transplantation, part of the T cell population may be supplied by the graft donor rather than the patient. The sample was CD4+ T cells from blood, taken just over 45 months after liver transplant. Recombination connected TRBV5-1 to TRBJ2-1, with TRBD2 matching 11 junction bases. The CDR3 is CASSVLAGDNEQFF. The DNA sequence follows: TGCGCCAGCAGCGTACTAGCGGGGGACAATGAGCAGTTCTTC.